This TCR beta chain was captured in a study of long-term antiretroviral therapy in people with HIV. Survey-level resolution applied to immunoSEQ assay v3.0. Generated by immunoSEQ multiplex PCR, the TCRdb table keeps only in-frame clones and is missing some. This table has around 9,000 clones, around 77% appearing once. In its sample, this clone ranks as medium-sized (0.01 to 0.1%). The TCR sequence derives from a man in his thirties or forties with HIV. Source: unsorted PBMCs, taken 0.4 years before starting antiretroviral therapy.

The CDR3 region has the DNA TGTGCCAGCAGTTTCACTCGGACAGGGTTGGGCGAGCAGTACTTC. It encodes CASSFTRTGLGEQYF. This chain connects TRBV28 to TRBJ2-7, with 8 nucleotides matching TRBD1. Germline V gene sequence: CDR1 MDHEN, CDR2 SYDVKM. The CDR3 loop spans 15 amino acids. Losses at the gene ends were 3 bases for V and 6 bases for J; bases not matched to a gene: 10.